This T cell receptor beta chain was sequenced during a study of OX40 agonist ivuxolimab in advanced cancers. As for the study in general: The treatment was a fully human IgG2 OX40 agonist, ivuxolimab. The study enrolled dose-escalation patients with hepatocellular carcinoma, melanoma, renal cell or head and neck cancer.

TCRdb's table, derived via immunoSEQ multiplex PCR, lists solely in-frame clones and lacks some. Of about 66,000 clones in the sample, 80% to 90% were seen once. Concerning this clone itself: Its target is unknown.

Whole-study results and caveats: More expanded clones were seen, on average, in CD8+ T cells than in CD4+.

The TCR sequence derives from an adult with an advanced solid tumor such as melanoma, head and neck, liver or kidney cancer. Sample: CD4+ or CD8+ T cells sorted from blood, taken in a trial of the OX40 agonist ivuxolimab.

CDR3 residues: CASSLVPGELFF. CDR3 sequence (DNA): TGTGCCAGCAGTTTAGTTCCCGGGGAGCTGTTTTTT. V is TRBV28 and J is TRBJ2-2; the D is unclear. Germline V lookup: CDR1 MDHEN, CDR2 SYDVKM. Trimming shortened V by 2 bases and J by 6 bases, and 4 bases separated the two germline ends. CDR3 size: 12 residues.